The rows below give T cell receptor beta chains drawn from one sample of a study of regulatory T cells in long-lasting Graves disease. TCRdb called the multiplex PCR reads again in MiXCR, with one record for every CDR3 protein. The table lists approximately 540,000 distinct CDR3 sequences, 12% of them singletons, with more than 8% in the top ten. The same data also contributed to another study, on T cells in Graves' hyperthyroidism and ophthalmopathy.

The sequenced sample was peripheral blood mononuclear cells (PBMCs), obtained at new diagnosis, from a patient treated with antithyroid drugs. These receptors were taken from a woman aged 30 to 39 with Graves disease. CDR3s include the opening cysteine and the closing phenylalanine or tryptophan. D genes are given only for firm matches. Where a row states a size, it is once, few, many or the class of an expanded clone; other rows omit it.

size: many; D: TRBD2; J: TRBJ2-5; V: TRBV2; DNA: TGTGCCAGCAGTGGCTCCCGGGGCGGACTAGCGGAGAAAGAGACCCAGTACTTC; CDR3: CASSGSRGGLAEKETQYF
size: many; D: .; J: TRBJ1-4; V: TRBV20-1; DNA: TGCAGTGCTAGATCCCTCACTGGAGATGAAAAACTGTTTTTT; CDR3: CSARSLTGDEKLFF
size: .; D: TRBD2; J: TRBJ2-5; V: TRBV7-2; DNA: TGTGCCAGCAGCTTAGTGGCTAGCGGGAGCGGAGAGACCCAGTACTTC; CDR3: CASSLVASGSGETQYF
size: many; D: TRBD1; J: TRBJ1-5; V: TRBV18; DNA: TGTGCCAGCTCATCCCGACAGGGTGGCAATCAGCCCCAGCATTTT; CDR3: CASSSRQGGNQPQHF
size: few; D: .; J: TRBJ2-3; V: TRBV3-1; DNA: TGTGCCAGCAGCCAAGTAACTGGCACAGATACGCAGTATTTT; CDR3: CASSQVTGTDTQYF
size: many; D: .; J: TRBJ1-5; V: TRBV5-1; DNA: TGCGCCAGTACGGACAGTCGAAAGTATAGCAATCAGCCCCAGCATTTT; CDR3: CASTDSRKYSNQPQHF
size: many; D: .; J: TRBJ1-5; V: TRBV12-3/TRBV12-4; DNA: TGTGCCAGCAGCCCAATCGGGGGGGAAGGTAATCAGCCCCAGCATTTT; CDR3: CASSPIGGEGNQPQHF
size: many; D: .; J: TRBJ2-1; V: TRBV3-1; DNA: TGTGCCAGCAGCCAACGAGGTAGCTCCAATGAGCAGTTCTTC; CDR3: CASSQRGSSNEQFF
size: few; D: TRBD2; J: TRBJ2-7; V: TRBV6-1; DNA: TGTGCCAGCAGTGGTCGGGGGGGGGCCTACGAGCAGTACTTC; CDR3: CASSGRGGAYEQYF
size: many; D: TRBD1; J: TRBJ1-2; V: TRBV27; DNA: TGTGCCAGCAGCCGGACAGGGGCCCTCCACTATGGCTACACCTTC; CDR3: CASSRTGALHYGYTF
size: few; D: .; J: TRBJ2-7; V: TRBV20-1; DNA: TGCAGTGCTAAGAACCGGGACAAGTCCTACGAGCAGTACTTC; CDR3: CSAKNRDKSYEQYF
size: few; D: TRBD1; J: TRBJ1-1; V: TRBV19; DNA: TGTGCCAGTAGCTGGGACAGGGAGGATGAAGCTTTCTTT; CDR3: CASSWDREDEAFF
size: many; D: .; J: TRBJ2-7; V: TRBV2; DNA: TGTGCCAGCAGTGAGCTTAGGGAACGGGAGCAGTACTTC; CDR3: CASSELREREQYF
size: many; D: TRBD1; J: TRBJ2-7; V: TRBV5-1; DNA: TGCGCCAGCAGCTCTGGACAGGTGGGTTACTACGAGCAGTACTTC; CDR3: CASSSGQVGYYEQYF
size: many; D: .; J: TRBJ1-2; V: TRBV19; DNA: TGTGCAACAGGGCGCTCTAACTATGGCTACACCTTC; CDR3: CATGRSNYGYTF
size: .; D: TRBD1; J: TRBJ2-4; V: TRBV6-2/TRBV6-3; DNA: TGTGCCAGCAGGATCGGACAGGTCGGAGGAACCAAAAACATTCAGTACTTC; CDR3: CASRIGQVGGTKNIQYF
size: few; D: .; J: TRBJ2-5; V: TRBV5-4; DNA: TGTGCCAGCAGCTTGTCGCCGGATAGCCAAGAGACCCAGTACTTC; CDR3: CASSLSPDSQETQYF
size: .; D: .; J: TRBJ1-3; V: TRBV19; DNA: TGTGCCAGTAGTATTTACACAGGAAACACCATATATTTT; CDR3: CASSIYTGNTIYF
size: many; D: .; J: TRBJ1-5; V: TRBV6-2/TRBV6-3; DNA: TGTGCCAGCAGCCGACCTGGGGGAACCCGGAATTTT; CDR3: CASSRPGGTRNF
size: many; D: .; J: TRBJ2-2; V: TRBV7-9; DNA: TGTGCCAGCAGCTTAGGAACAGGGAATTCGGCGACCGGGGAGCTGTTTTTT; CDR3: CASSLGTGNSATGELFF
size: many; D: .; J: TRBJ2-4; V: TRBV28; DNA: TGTGCCAGCGCCGATCCAGGGTACCTCGCCAAAAACATTCAGTACTTC; CDR3: CASADPGYLAKNIQYF
size: .; D: .; J: TRBJ2-4; V: TRBV5-1; DNA: TGTGCCAGCAGCTTTGGCAGGACCAACATTCAGTACTTC; CDR3: CASSFGRTNIQYF
size: .; D: TRBD1; J: TRBJ2-5; V: TRBV5-4; DNA: TGTGCCGTAGGGGACAGGGAGTCTTCGGGGACCCAGTACTTC; CDR3: CAVGDRESSGTQYF
size: many; D: .; J: TRBJ2-5; V: TRBV11-2; DNA: TGTGCCAGCAGCTTAGTAACTGCCCGCGGAGTTGGGACCCAGTACTTC; CDR3: CASSLVTARGVGTQYF
size: many; D: TRBD1; J: TRBJ1-1; V: TRBV12-3/TRBV12-4; DNA: TGTGCCAGCAGTACCCGGACAGGGCCGAACACTGAAGCTTTCTTT; CDR3: CASSTRTGPNTEAFF
size: few; D: .; J: TRBJ1-6; V: TRBV6-1; DNA: TGTGCCAGCACCCCAAGAACCGGGAGGGGGAGCTCCTATAATTCACCCCTCCACTTT; CDR3: CASTPRTGRGSSYNSPLHF
size: .; D: .; J: TRBJ2-1; V: TRBV14; DNA: TGTGCCAGCAGCCACCTAAAGGGGCCACGGGGGCGACTTTCCCATGAGCAGTTCTTC; CDR3: CASSHLKGPRGRLSHEQFF
size: many; D: .; J: TRBJ2-3; V: TRBV7-9; DNA: TGTGCCAGCAGCCGCCTTGGAGGGGCTAACATGGATACGCAGTATTTT; CDR3: CASSRLGGANMDTQYF
size: .; D: .; J: TRBJ1-2; V: TRBV19; DNA: TGTGCCAGTAGTATGGCAGGGTATGGCTACACCTTC; CDR3: CASSMAGYGYTF
size: many; D: .; J: TRBJ2-3; V: TRBV11-2; DNA: TGTGCCAGCAGCCTCCAGCCCGGGACCCATCCCTCTTCGACGCAGTATTTT; CDR3: CASSLQPGTHPSSTQYF
size: many; D: .; J: TRBJ2-2; V: TRBV4-1; DNA: TGCGCCAGCAGCCAATTTAACACCGGGGAGCTGTTTTTT; CDR3: CASSQFNTGELFF
size: few; D: .; J: TRBJ2-1; V: TRBV15; DNA: TGTGCCACCAGCAGAGGCAGGGGCAAATACGATGAGCAGTTCTTC; CDR3: CATSRGRGKYDEQFF
size: .; D: .; J: TRBJ1-1; V: TRBV5-4; DNA: TGTGCCAGCAGAAGGGACCGACACACTGAAGCTTTCTTT; CDR3: CASRRDRHTEAFF
size: many; D: .; J: TRBJ2-1; V: TRBV3-1; DNA: TGTGCCAGCAGCCAAATGACAGACAATGAGCAGTTCTTC; CDR3: CASSQMTDNEQFF
size: .; D: TRBD1; J: TRBJ2-3; V: TRBV13; DNA: TGTGCCAGCAGTGCCAACAGGGGGCGCGGCACAGATACGCAGTATTTT; CDR3: CASSANRGRGTDTQYF
size: few; D: TRBD2; J: TRBJ2-1; V: TRBV19; DNA: TGTGCCAGTAGTATGACTAGCGGAAGCTCCTACAATGAGCAGTTCTTC; CDR3: CASSMTSGSSYNEQFF
size: many; D: .; J: TRBJ1-1; V: TRBV29-1; DNA: TGCAGCGCTGACAGAAGTAACACTGAAGCTTTCTTT; CDR3: CSADRSNTEAFF
size: .; D: TRBD2; J: TRBJ2-1; V: TRBV7-2; DNA: TGTGCCAGCAGCTTAAGACTAGCGGGAATCAATGAGCAGTTCTTC; CDR3: CASSLRLAGINEQFF
size: few; D: .; J: TRBJ1-1; V: TRBV10-1; DNA: TGCGCCAGCAGTGAGTTACGGGACGGTGGTTTGAACACTGAAGCTTTCTTT; CDR3: CASSELRDGGLNTEAFF
size: many; D: .; J: TRBJ1-1; V: TRBV6-1; DNA: TGTGCCAGCAGTGAAGGGGACGATCAGGTTGAAGCTTTCTTT; CDR3: CASSEGDDQVEAFF
size: .; D: .; J: TRBJ2-6; V: TRBV2; DNA: TGTGCCAGCACGTTTTCTGGGGCCGACGTCCTGACTTTC; CDR3: CASTFSGADVLTF
size: few; D: TRBD1; J: TRBJ1-5; V: TRBV7-9; DNA: TGTGCCAGCAGCTTAGCCACAGGGGGTGAAGGCAATCAGCCCCAGCATTTT; CDR3: CASSLATGGEGNQPQHF
size: .; D: .; J: TRBJ2-5; V: TRBV4-1; DNA: TGCGCCAGCAGCCTCCCGGCCGGGTACTCCCAAGAGACCCAGTACTTC; CDR3: CASSLPAGYSQETQYF
size: few; D: .; J: TRBJ1-3; V: TRBV19; DNA: TGTGCCAGTAGTATCGAACCGGGGCACCATCCTGGAAACACCATATATTTT; CDR3: CASSIEPGHHPGNTIYF
size: few; D: TRBD1; J: TRBJ2-2; V: TRBV30; DNA: TGTGCCTGTACCCCCTGGACAGGAAAGACCGGGGAGCTGTTTTTT; CDR3: CACTPWTGKTGELFF